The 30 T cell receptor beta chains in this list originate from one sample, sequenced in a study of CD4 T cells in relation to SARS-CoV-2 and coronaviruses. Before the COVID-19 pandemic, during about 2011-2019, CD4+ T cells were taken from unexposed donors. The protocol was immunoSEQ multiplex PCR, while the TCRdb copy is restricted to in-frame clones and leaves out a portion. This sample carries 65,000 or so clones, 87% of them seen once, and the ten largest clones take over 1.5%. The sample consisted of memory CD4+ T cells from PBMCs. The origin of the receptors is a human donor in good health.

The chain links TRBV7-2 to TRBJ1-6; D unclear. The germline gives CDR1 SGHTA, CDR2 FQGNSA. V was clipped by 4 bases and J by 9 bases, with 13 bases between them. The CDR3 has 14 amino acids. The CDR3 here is CASSSDTRASPLHF. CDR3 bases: TGTGCCAGCAGCTCAGACACACGCGCTTCACCCCTCCACTTT.

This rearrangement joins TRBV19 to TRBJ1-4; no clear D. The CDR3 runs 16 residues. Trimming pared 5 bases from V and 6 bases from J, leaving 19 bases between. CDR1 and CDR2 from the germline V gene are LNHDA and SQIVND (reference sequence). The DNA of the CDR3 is TGTGCCAGTAGTTCCCCCCACCGGGATTCTTATGAAAAACTGTTTTTT. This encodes CASSSPHRDSYEKLFF.

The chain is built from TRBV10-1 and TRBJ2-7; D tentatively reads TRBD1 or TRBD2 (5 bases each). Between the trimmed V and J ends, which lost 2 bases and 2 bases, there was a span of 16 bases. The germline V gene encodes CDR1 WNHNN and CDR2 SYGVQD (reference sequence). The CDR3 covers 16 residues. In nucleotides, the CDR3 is TGCGCCAGCAGTGAGGCCGGGACGGAAAAACCCTACGAGCAGTACTTC. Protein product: CASSEAGTEKPYEQYF.

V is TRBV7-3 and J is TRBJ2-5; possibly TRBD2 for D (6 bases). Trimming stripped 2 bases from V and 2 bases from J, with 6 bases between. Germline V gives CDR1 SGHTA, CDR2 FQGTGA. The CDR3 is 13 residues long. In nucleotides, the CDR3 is TGTGCCAGCAGCTTAGGGACTCAAGAGACCCAGTACTTC. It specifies CASSLGTQETQYF.

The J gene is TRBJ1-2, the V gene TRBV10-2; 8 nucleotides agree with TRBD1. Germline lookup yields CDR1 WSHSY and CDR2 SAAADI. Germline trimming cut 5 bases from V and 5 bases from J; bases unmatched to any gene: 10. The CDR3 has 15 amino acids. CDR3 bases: TGCGCCAGCAGTACCGGACAGGGATATCTATATGGCTACACCTTC. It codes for CASSTGQGYLYGYTF.

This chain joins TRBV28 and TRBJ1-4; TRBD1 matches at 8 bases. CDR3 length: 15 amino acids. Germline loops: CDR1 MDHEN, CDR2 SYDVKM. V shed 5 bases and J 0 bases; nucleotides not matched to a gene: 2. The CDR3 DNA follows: TGTGCCAGCAGTACGACAGGGGCAACTAATGAAAAACTGTTTTTT. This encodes CASSTTGATNEKLFF.

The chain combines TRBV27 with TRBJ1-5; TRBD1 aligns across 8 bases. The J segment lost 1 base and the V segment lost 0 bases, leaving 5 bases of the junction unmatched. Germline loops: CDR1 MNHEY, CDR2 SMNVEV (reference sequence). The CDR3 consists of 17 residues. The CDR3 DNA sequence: TGTGCCAGCAGTTTATCGCGGACAGGGTTCAGCAATCAGCCCCAGCATTTT. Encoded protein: CASSLSRTGFSNQPQHF.

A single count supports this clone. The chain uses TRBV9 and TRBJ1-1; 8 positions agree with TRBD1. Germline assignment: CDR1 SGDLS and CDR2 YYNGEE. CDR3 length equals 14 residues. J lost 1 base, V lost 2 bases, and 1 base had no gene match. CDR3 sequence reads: CASSVDRENTEAFF. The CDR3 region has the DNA TGTGCCAGCAGCGTGGACAGGGAGAACACTGAAGCTTTCTTT.

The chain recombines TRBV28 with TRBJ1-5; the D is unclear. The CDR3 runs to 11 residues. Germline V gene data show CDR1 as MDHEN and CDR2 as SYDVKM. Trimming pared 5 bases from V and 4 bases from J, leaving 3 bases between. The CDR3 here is CASSRNQPQHF. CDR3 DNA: TGTGCCAGCAGTCGGAATCAGCCCCAGCATTTT.

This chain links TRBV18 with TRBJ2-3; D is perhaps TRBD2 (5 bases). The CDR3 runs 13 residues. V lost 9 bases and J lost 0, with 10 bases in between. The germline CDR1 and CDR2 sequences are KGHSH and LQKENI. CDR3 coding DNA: TGTGCCAGTCGGGATTCTAGCACAGATACGCAGTATTTT. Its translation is CASRDSSTDTQYF.

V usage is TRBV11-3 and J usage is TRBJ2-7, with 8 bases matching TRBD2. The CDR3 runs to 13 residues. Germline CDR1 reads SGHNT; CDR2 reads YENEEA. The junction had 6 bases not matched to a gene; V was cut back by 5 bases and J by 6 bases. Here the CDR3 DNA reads TGTGCCAGCAGCCGACGGGAGGGGGGCGAGCAGTACTTC. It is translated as CASSRREGGEQYF.

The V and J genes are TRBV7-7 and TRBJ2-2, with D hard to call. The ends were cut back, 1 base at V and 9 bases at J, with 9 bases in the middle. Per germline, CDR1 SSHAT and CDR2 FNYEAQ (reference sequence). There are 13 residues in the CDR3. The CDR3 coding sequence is TGTGCCAGCAGCTTAGACGTTAGGAGGGAGCTGTTTTTT. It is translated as CASSLDVRRELFF.

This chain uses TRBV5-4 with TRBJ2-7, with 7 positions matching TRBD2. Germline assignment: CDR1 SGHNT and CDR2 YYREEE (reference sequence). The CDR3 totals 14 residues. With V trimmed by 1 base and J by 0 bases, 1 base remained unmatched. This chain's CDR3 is CASSLWGGSYEQYF. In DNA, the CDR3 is TGTGCCAGCAGCTTGTGGGGGGGCTCCTACGAGCAGTACTTC.

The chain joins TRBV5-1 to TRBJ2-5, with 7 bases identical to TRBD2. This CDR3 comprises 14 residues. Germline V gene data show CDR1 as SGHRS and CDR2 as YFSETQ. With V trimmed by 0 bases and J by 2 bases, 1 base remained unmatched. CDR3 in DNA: TGCGCCAGCAGCTTGGCCGGGGGGCAAGAGACCCAGTACTTC. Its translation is CASSLAGGQETQYF.

The CDR3 DNA is TGTGCTAGTGGTTTGGTACGCCCCGGGGGCCCTGATGGAAACACCATATATTTT. Translation: CASGLVRPGGPDGNTIYF. This chain links TRBV12-5 with TRBJ1-3, with D perhaps TRBD1 (6 bases). The CDR3 spans 18 residues. The germline V and J ends were trimmed by 0 bases and 3 bases, with 18 bases remaining between them. The germline V gene has CDR1 LGHNT and CDR2 FRNRAP.

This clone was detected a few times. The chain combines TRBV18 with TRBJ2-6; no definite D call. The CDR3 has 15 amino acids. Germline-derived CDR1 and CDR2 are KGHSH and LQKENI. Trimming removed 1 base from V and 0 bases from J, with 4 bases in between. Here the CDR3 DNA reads TGTGCCAGCTCACCACGAAACTCTGGGGCCAACGTCCTGACTTTC. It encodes CASSPRNSGANVLTF.

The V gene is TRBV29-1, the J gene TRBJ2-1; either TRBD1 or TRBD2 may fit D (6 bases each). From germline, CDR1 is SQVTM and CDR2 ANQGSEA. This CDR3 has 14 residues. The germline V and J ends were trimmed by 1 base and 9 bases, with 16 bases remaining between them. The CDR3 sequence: CSVEATRGVSEQFF. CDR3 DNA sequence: TGCAGCGTTGAAGCGACTAGGGGGGTGAGTGAGCAGTTCTTC.

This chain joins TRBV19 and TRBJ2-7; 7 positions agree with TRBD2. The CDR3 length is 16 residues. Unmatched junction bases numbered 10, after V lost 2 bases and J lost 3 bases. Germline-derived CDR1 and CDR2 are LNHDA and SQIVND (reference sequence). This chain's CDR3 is CASSISPTSAVYEQYF. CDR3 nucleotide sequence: TGTGCCAGTAGTATATCGCCCACTAGCGCGGTCTACGAGCAGTACTTC.

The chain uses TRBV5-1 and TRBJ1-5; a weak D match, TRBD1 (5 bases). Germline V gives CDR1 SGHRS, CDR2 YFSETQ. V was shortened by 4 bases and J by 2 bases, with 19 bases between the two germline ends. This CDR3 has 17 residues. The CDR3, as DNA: TGCGCCAGCAGCCCGGGGGTAATGGGGATCGGCAATCAGCCCCAGCATTTT. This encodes CASSPGVMGIGNQPQHF.

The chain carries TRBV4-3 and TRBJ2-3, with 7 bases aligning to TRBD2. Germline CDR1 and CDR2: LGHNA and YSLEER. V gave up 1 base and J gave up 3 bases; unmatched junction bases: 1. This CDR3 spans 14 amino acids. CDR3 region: CASSQAGGTDTQYF. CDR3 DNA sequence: TGCGCCAGCAGCCAAGCGGGGGGAACAGATACGCAGTATTTT.

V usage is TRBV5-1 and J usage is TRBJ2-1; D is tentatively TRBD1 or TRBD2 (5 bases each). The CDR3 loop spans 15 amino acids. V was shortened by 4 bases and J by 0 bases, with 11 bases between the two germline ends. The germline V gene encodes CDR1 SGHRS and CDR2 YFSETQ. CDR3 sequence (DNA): TGCGCCAGCAGCGGGGACGGGTCCTCCTACAATGAGCAGTTCTTC. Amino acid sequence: CASSGDGSSYNEQFF.

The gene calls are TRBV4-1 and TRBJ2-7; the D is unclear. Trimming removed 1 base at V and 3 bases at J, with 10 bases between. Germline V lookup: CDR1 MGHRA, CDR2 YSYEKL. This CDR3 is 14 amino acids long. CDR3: CASSQGEQIYEQYF. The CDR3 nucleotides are TGCGCCAGCAGCCAAGGTGAACAGATCTACGAGCAGTACTTC.

CDR3 DNA sequence: TGTGCCACCAGGGGCTCCAACACTGAAGCTTTCTTT. This gives the protein CATRGSNTEAFF. V gene TRBV24-1 combines with J gene TRBJ1-1; D not certain. Looked up from germline, CDR1 is KGHDR and CDR2 is SFDVKD. The CDR3 sequence is 12 residues long. Trimming left V 7 bases short and J 2 bases short, with 7 bases between.

The CDR3 reads CASSPEHVSGLNEQFF. In DNA form, the CDR3 reads TGTGCCAGCTCACCAGAGCACGTCAGCGGGCTAAATGAGCAGTTCTTC. The rearrangement joins TRBV18 to TRBJ2-1; possibly TRBD2 for D (6 bases). The CDR3 runs 16 residues. The ends were cut back, 2 bases at V and 7 bases at J, with 18 bases in the middle. Germline V gene data show CDR1 as KGHSH and CDR2 as LQKENI.

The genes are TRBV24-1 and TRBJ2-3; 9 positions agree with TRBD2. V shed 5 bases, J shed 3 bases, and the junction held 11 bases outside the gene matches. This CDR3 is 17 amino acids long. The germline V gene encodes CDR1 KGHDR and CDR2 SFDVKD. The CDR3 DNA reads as TGTGCCACCAGTGCCGTTCGTAGCGGGAGCTCGACAGATACGCAGTATTTT. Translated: CATSAVRSGSSTDTQYF.

The CDR3 DNA reads TGTGCCAGCAGCCCCCGGGACAGGGGTAATACTGAAGCTTTCTTT. Protein: CASSPRDRGNTEAFF. This chain connects TRBV5-4 to TRBJ1-1; TRBD1 matches 10 bases. The length of the CDR3 is 15 residues. From germline, CDR1 is SGHNT and CDR2 YYREEE (reference sequence). V lost 4 bases, J lost 5 bases, and 8 bases stayed unmatched.

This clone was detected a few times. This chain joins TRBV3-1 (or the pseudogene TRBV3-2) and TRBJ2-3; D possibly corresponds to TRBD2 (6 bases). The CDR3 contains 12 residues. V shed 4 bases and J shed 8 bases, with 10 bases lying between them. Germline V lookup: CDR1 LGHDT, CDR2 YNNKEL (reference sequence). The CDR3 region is CASSRFSGTQYF. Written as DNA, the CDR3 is TGTGCCAGCAGCCGGTTTAGCGGTACGCAGTATTTT.

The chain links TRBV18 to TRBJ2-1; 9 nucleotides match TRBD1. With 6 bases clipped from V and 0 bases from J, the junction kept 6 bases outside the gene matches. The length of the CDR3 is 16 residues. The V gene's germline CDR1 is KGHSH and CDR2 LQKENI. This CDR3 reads CASSGGTGLSYNEQFF. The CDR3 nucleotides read TGTGCCAGCTCGGGCGGGACAGGGCTCTCCTACAATGAGCAGTTCTTC.

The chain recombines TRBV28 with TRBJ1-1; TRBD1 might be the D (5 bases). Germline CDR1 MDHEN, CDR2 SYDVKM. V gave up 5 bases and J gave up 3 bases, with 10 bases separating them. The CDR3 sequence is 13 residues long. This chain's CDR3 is CASSRQLDTEAFF. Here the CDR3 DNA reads TGTGCCAGCAGTCGACAGTTGGACACTGAAGCTTTCTTT.

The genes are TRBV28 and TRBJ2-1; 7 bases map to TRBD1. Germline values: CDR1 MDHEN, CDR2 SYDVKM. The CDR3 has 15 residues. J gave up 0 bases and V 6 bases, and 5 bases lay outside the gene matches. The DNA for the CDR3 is TGTGCCAGCAGGATAGGGGGCAGCTCCTACAATGAGCAGTTCTTC. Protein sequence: CASRIGGSSYNEQFF.